Following are 8 T cell receptor beta chains from one sample sequenced in a study of cytotoxic CD8 clonotypes in ibrutinib-treated CLL. Sequencing used immunoSEQ multiplex PCR; TCRdb keeps in-frame clones, though not all of them. The table records 160,000 or so clones, about 88% of them present only once. The sequenced sample was PBMCs, obtained at disease progression, from a patient treated with ibrutinib. These receptors all stem from a human donor with chronic lymphocytic leukemia.

This chain connects TRBV4-1 to TRBJ2-7; TRBD1 might be the D (5 bases). Trimming took off 0 bases at V and 4 bases at J, with 13 bases between the two ends. Per the germline V gene, CDR1 is MGHRA and CDR2 is YSYEKL. CDR3 size: 15 residues. CDR3 nucleotide sequence: TGCGCCAGCAGCCAAGATTCCAGGGCAGGGTACGAGCAGTACTTC. Its translation is CASSQDSRAGYEQYF.

The V call is TRBV5-6, the J call TRBJ2-7; tentatively, D is TRBD1 (6 bases). The CDR3 sequence is 16 residues long. With 4 bases removed from V and 1 base from J, the gap between germline ends came to 18 bases. The germline gives CDR1 SGHDT, CDR2 YYEEEE. The CDR3 loop reads CASSENSGHPSYEQYF. For the CDR3, the DNA is TGTGCCAGCAGCGAAAATTCGGGACACCCATCCTACGAGCAGTACTTC.

This clone has a single count. The chain joins TRBV7-6 to TRBJ2-7; D might be TRBD1 (6 bases). V dropped 5 bases and J dropped 7 bases, with 9 bases sitting between them. Germline values: CDR1 SGHVS, CDR2 FNYEAQ. The CDR3 spans 11 residues. The chain's CDR3 is CASSTGTEQYF. The CDR3 DNA is TGTGCCAGCAGCACAGGGACAGAGCAGTACTTC.

The chain recombines TRBV19 with TRBJ2-7; TRBD1 matches at 9 bases. This CDR3 has 15 residues. Germline lookup yields CDR1 LNHDA and CDR2 SQIVND (reference sequence). The ends lost 3 bases at V and 6 bases at J; junction bases unmatched: 9. The CDR3 DNA reads TGTGCCAGTAGTATGTTTACAGGGGGCTTAGGCGAGCAGTACTTC. Its translation: CASSMFTGGLGEQYF.

V and J are TRBV18 and TRBJ2-7; D gene unclear. Trimming took 2 bases from V and 6 from J, leaving 14 bases between them. CDR1 and CDR2 from the germline V gene are KGHSH and LQKENI. The CDR3 is 14 amino acids. The CDR3 DNA reads as TGTGCCAGCTCACCAACTGGTAGGGTGGCCGAGCAGTACTTC. The encoded protein is CASSPTGRVAEQYF. Full variable domain (remainder filled in from reference TRBV18 and TRBJ2-7): NAGVMQNPRHLVRRRGQEARLRCSPMKGHSHVYWYRQLPEEGLKFMVYLQKENIIDESGMPKERFSAEFPKEGPSILRIQQVVRGDSAAYFCASSPTGRVAEQYFGPGTRLTVT.

The chain is built from TRBV19 and TRBJ1-3; D not resolved. From germline, CDR1 is LNHDA and CDR2 SQIVND (reference sequence). Trimming took 8 bases from V and 5 from J, leaving 19 bases between them. The CDR3 sequence is 15 residues long. CDR3 DNA: TGTGCCAGTGGAAACGGAGCGGCAAATCGAAACACCATATATTTT. Translation gives CASGNGAANRNTIYF. Drawing the rest from reference TRBV19 and TRBJ1-3, the complete variable domain is DGGITQSPKYLFRKEGQNVTLSCEQNLNHDAMYWYRQDPGQGLRLIYYSQIVNDFQKGDIAEGYSVSREKKESFPLTVTSAQKNPTAFYLCASGNGAANRNTIYFGEGSWLTVV.

The rearrangement joins TRBV9 to TRBJ2-6, with D unclear. The CDR3 is made up of 18 amino acids. Germline CDR1 SGDLS, CDR2 YYNGEE. With 4 bases removed from V and 0 bases from J, the gap between germline ends came to 17 bases. Written as DNA, the CDR3 is TGTGCCAGCAGCTCCCGCTTGAACGGACCCTCTGGGGCCAACGTCCTGACTTTC. Translated: CASSSRLNGPSGANVLTF.

The chain has TRBV6-6 and TRBJ2-7, with 7 bases aligning to TRBD1. This CDR3 has 14 residues. The germline CDR1 and CDR2 sequences are MNHNY and SVGAGI (reference sequence). The J segment lost 3 bases and the V segment lost 6 bases, leaving 8 bases of the junction unmatched. CDR3 amino acids: CASRNDRVNYEQYF. For the CDR3, the DNA is TGTGCCAGCAGAAACGACAGGGTAAACTACGAGCAGTACTTC.